Below, 14 T cell receptor beta chains from the same sample are listed, as sequenced in a study of T cell repertoires in cytomegalovirus infection. Each CDR3 protein gets one entry after TCRdb re-called the reads with MiXCR. The data contain about 260,000 distinct CDR3 sequences, approximately 14% of them singletons. Material: PBMCs. These receptors were collected from a human donor in good health (CMV status not recorded). Some clones in this sample may be carry-over from other donors' samples.

This clonotype was counted only a few times. The V and J genes are TRBV18 and TRBJ2-1; D is ambiguous. V gave up 3 bases and J gave up 10 bases, with 13 bases separating them. The CDR3 covers 13 residues. CDR1 and CDR2 (germline): KGHSH, LQKENI. The CDR3 loop is CASSPLTTAEQFF. In nucleotides, the CDR3 is TGTGCCAGCTCACCCCTCACGACTGCCGAGCAGTTCTTC.

This clonotype has ten or more counts. The chain carries TRBV6-1 and TRBJ2-3, with D possibly TRBD1 on 5 matching bases. Germline V gene lookup returns CDR1 MNHNS and CDR2 SASEGT. V gave up 1 base and J gave up 1 base, with 9 bases separating them. The CDR3 extends over 15 amino acids. The CDR3 loop reads CASSEEVRGTDTQYF. The CDR3 coding sequence is TGTGCCAGCAGTGAAGAGGTCAGGGGCACAGATACGCAGTATTTT.

The chain employs TRBV7-9 and TRBJ2-7; the D gene is possibly TRBD1 (5 bases). Germline V lookup: CDR1 SEHNR, CDR2 FQNEAQ (reference sequence). The V end lost 5 bases, the J end lost 2 bases, and 13 bases lay between the germline ends. This CDR3 comprises 14 residues. CDR3 DNA: TGTGCCAGCAGCGGGCCGACAGACCCCTACGAGCAGTACTTC. Translating gives CASSGPTDPYEQYF.

The rearrangement links TRBV5-6 to TRBJ1-3; 7 nucleotides agree with TRBD1. From germline, CDR1 is SGHDT and CDR2 YYEEEE. Trimming removed 2 bases from V and 0 bases from J; junction bases left unmatched: 5. CDR3 length: 16 residues. The CDR3 DNA reads as TGTGCCAGCAGCTTCGGGCAGGGGGTCTCTGGAAACACCATATATTTT. Translated, it gives CASSFGQGVSGNTIYF.

This chain uses TRBV6-5 with TRBJ2-7; D not certain. Between the trimmed V and J ends, which lost 5 bases and 2 bases, there was a span of 16 bases. The CDR3 is 15 residues long. CDR1 and CDR2 (germline): MNHEY, SVGAGI. The CDR3 region has the DNA TGTGCCAGCAGTACCGAACGCGCCCCGACCTACGAGCAGTACTTC. Protein product: CASSTERAPTYEQYF.

This clonotype has just a few counts. The chain uses TRBV20-1 and TRBJ1-2; TRBD1 is a possible D gene (5 bases). The CDR3 consists of 12 residues. Looked up from germline, CDR1 is DFQATT and CDR2 is SNEGSKA (reference sequence). The V end was cut by 5 bases, the J end by 7 bases, with 14 bases between. The CDR3: CSAPGQLPGYTF. The CDR3 bases are TGCAGTGCTCCGGGGCAGCTACCTGGCTACACCTTC.

This clonotype has ten or more counts. V usage is TRBV7-9 and J usage is TRBJ2-4; D tentatively reads TRBD1 or TRBD2 (5 bases each). Per the germline V gene, CDR1 is SEHNR and CDR2 is FQNEAQ (reference sequence). The CDR3 extends over 16 amino acids. With 4 bases removed from V and 0 bases from J, the gap between germline ends came to 13 bases. CDR3 in amino acids: CASSSGRSLAKNIQYF. CDR3 coding DNA: TGTGCCAGCAGCTCGGGACGGTCCCTAGCCAAAAACATTCAGTACTTC.

This clonotype was seen ten or more times. The V and J genes are TRBV7-2 and TRBJ1-4; 7 bases are shared with TRBD1. The V gene's germline CDR1 is SGHTA and CDR2 FQGNSA. This CDR3 is 14 amino acids long. Trimming removed 5 bases from V and 8 bases from J; junction bases left unmatched: 8. The CDR3 sequence is CASSLGGGSEKLFF. Written as DNA, the CDR3 is TGTGCCAGCAGCCTAGGGGGCGGATCAGAAAAACTGTTTTTT.

This clonotype was picked up many times. The chain couples TRBV28 to TRBJ1-1; the D gene is possibly TRBD1 (5 bases). CDR1 is MDHEN and CDR2 is SYDVKM in the germline V gene. V was pared by 5 bases and J by 1 base, with 14 bases between. The CDR3 loop spans 15 amino acids. The DNA for the CDR3 is TGTGCCAGCAGTCTCCCCCCAGGGCAGAACACTGAAGCTTTCTTT. Its translation: CASSLPPGQNTEAFF. Drawing the rest from reference TRBV28 and TRBJ1-1, the complete variable domain is DVKVTQSSRYLVKRTGEKVFLECVQDMDHENMFWYRQDPGLGLRLIYFSYDVKMKEKGDIPEGYSVSREKKERFSLILESASTNQTSMYLCASSLPPGQNTEAFFGQGTRLTVV.

The genes are TRBV5-1 and TRBJ1-2, with D possibly TRBD1 on 6 matching bases. CDR3 size: 15 residues. V lost 3 bases and J lost 1, with 13 bases in between. Germline-derived CDR1 and CDR2 are SGHRS and YFSETQ. The CDR3 spells CASSWGGQSNYGYTF. The DNA for the CDR3 is TGCGCCAGCAGCTGGGGGGGACAAAGTAACTATGGCTACACCTTC.

This clonotype was counted a single time. One base away lies a much larger clone, so this may be a sequencing read error. The DNA is left out, because the CDR3 cannot be placed on it with certainty; the CDR3 is given as TCRdb lists it. The chain couples TRBV20-1 to TRBJ2-7; no check of the table's D call, TRBD1, against the DNA was made. The CDR3 numbers 14 amino acids, ends counted. The V gene's germline CDR1 is DFQATT and CDR2 SNEGSKA (reference sequence). CDR3 sequence: CSARVGGGIYERYF.

This clonotype was counted at least ten times. V and J are TRBV7-8 and TRBJ2-3, with 8 bases aligning to TRBD1. The V gene's germline CDR1 is SGHVS and CDR2 FQNEAQ. The CDR3 loop spans 14 amino acids. Trimming took 4 bases from V and 8 from J; bases not matched to a gene: 8. The chain's CDR3 is CASSSRGPDITQYF. CDR3 DNA: TGTGCCAGCAGCTCCAGGGGGCCGGACATTACGCAGTATTTT.

This clonotype was seen at least ten times. The chain joins TRBV29-1 to TRBJ1-1; no reliable D call. Deletions cut 4 bases from V and 2 bases from J, with 11 bases between. Germline CDR1 and CDR2: SQVTM and ANQGSEA. The CDR3 loop spans 13 amino acids. CDR3 sequence reads: CSVASVSNTEAFF. In DNA form, the CDR3 reads TGCAGCGTTGCGTCTGTTTCTAACACTGAAGCTTTCTTT.

This clonotype was seen ten or more times. The gene calls are TRBV7-8 and TRBJ2-2; 7 bases fit TRBD1. Per the germline V gene, CDR1 is SGHVS and CDR2 is FQNEAQ. CDR3 length: 14 residues. With V trimmed by 10 bases and J by 5 bases, 10 bases remained unmatched. CDR3 DNA: TGTGCCATCTCAAAACAGGGGTGGACCGGGGAGCTGTTTTTT. This codes for CAISKQGWTGELFF.